This T cell receptor beta chain stems from a study of regulatory and conventional T cells in RAG deficiency. To note about this clone: The antigen is unknown.

The table came from immunoSEQ multiplex PCR; TCRdb's copy has only in-frame clones and leaves some out. This table holds about 7,800 clones, approximately 80% found once. Trimming took off 2 bases at V and 8 bases at J, with 12 bases between the two ends. CDR1 and CDR2 (germline): MNHEY, SVGAGI. The CDR3 consists of 13 residues. Broader study findings: Shannon entropy was markedly lower and Simpson indices higher in RAG-deficient patients than control T-cell subsets.

These sequences were also reported in another study, on regulatory T cells. From that study: Amplification used 52 TRBV primers and 13 TRBJ primers. Regulatory T cells showed the strongest V-J pair restriction and V/J gene skewing among patient repertoires.

Sequencing was done on a sample of CD8+ T cells sorted from blood. The receptor's source is a human donor in good health. This sequence joins TRBV6-5 and TRBJ1-2, with D possibly being TRBD1 (5 bases). CDR3 loop: CASSYGDGRGYTF. The CDR3, as DNA: TGTGCCAGCAGTTACGGGGACGGGAGGGGCTACACCTTC.